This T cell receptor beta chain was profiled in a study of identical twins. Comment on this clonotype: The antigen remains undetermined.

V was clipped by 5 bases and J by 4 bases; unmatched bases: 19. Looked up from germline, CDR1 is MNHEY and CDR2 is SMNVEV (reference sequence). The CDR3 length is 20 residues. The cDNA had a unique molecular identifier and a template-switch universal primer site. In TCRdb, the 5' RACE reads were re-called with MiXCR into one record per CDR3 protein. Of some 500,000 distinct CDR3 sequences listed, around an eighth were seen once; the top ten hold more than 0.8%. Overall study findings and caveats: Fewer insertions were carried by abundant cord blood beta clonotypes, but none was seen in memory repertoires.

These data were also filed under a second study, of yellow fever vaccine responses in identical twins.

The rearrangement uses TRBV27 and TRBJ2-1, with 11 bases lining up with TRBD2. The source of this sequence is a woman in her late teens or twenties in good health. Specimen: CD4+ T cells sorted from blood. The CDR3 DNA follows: TGTGCCAGCAGTAGCCAACCAAAGAGTGGGACTAGCGGTCGTTACAATGAGCAGTTCTTC. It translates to CASSSQPKSGTSGRYNEQFF.